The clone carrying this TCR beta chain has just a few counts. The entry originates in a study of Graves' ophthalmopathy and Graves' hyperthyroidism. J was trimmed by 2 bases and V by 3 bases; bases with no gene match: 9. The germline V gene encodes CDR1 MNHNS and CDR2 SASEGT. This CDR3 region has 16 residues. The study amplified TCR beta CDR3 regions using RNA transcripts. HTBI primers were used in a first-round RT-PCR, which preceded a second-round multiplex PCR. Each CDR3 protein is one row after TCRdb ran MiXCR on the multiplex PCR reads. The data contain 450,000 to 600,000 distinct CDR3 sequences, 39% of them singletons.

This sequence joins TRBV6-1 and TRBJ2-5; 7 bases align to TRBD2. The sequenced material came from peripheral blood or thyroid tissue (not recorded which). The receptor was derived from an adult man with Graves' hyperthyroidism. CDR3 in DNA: TGTGCCAGCAGTGACGTGGTGGGAGGGGTACAAGAGACCCAGTACTTC. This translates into CASSDVVGGVQETQYF.